Shown below are 21 T cell receptor beta chains from a single sample sequenced in a study of blood T cell repertoires in COVID-19. Sequencing was performed with immunoSEQ multiplex PCR; in TCRdb, only in-frame clones are kept and a portion is missing. The sample has about 100,000 clones, roughly nine tenths seen once; the top ten hold around 2.1%. Sample: peripheral blood. Source of these receptors: a man in his fifties with active COVID-19.

V is TRBV19 and J is TRBJ2-5; possible D gene TRBD1, 6 bases. There are 14 residues in the CDR3. Trimming removed 3 bases from V and 1 base from J, with 9 bases in between. Germline loops: CDR1 LNHDA, CDR2 SQIVND (reference sequence). The DNA of the CDR3 is TGTGCCAGTAGTATCGGCAGGGGCCAAGAGACCCAGTACTTC. Encoded protein: CASSIGRGQETQYF. The full variable domain, in which reference TRBV19 and TRBJ2-5 provide the parts outside the CDR3, is DGGITQSPKYLFRKEGQNVTLSCEQNLNHDAMYWYRQDPGQGLRLIYYSQIVNDFQKGDIAEGYSVSREKKESFPLTVTSAQKNPTAFYLCASSIGRGQETQYFGPGTRLLVL.

CDR3 protein: CASSGPGQFTTNEKLFF. The DNA of the CDR3 is TGTGCCAGCAGCGGGCCGGGACAGTTCACAACTAATGAAAAACTGTTTTTT. This rearrangement joins TRBV9 to TRBJ1-4; 7 positions match TRBD1. Germline CDR1 is SGDLS and CDR2 is YYNGEE. V was pared by 3 bases and J by 0 bases, with 8 bases of the junction left unmatched. CDR3 size: 17 residues.

The chain combines TRBV19 with TRBJ1-1, with D possibly TRBD1 on 5 matching bases. CDR1 is LNHDA and CDR2 is SQIVND in the germline V gene (reference sequence). Trimming shortened V by 4 bases and J by 1 base, and 7 bases separated the two germline ends. The CDR3 extends over 13 amino acids. The CDR3 DNA reads TGTGCCAGTAGTAGCCAGGGGAACACTGAAGCTTTCTTT. Protein: CASSSQGNTEAFF.

The chain joins TRBV12-2 to TRBJ2-7; TRBD2, as called in the table, went unchecked against the DNA. TRBV12-2 is recorded as a pseudogene. This CDR3 region has 15 residues. The CDR3 here is CASRLELAGAREQYV. The CDR3, as DNA: TGTGCAAGTCGCTTAGAGCTAGCGGGAGCACGGGAGCAGTACGTC.

The rearrangement links TRBV19 to TRBJ2-5; TRBD1 matches 10 bases. Germline CDR1 LNHDA, CDR2 SQIVND (reference sequence). The CDR3 is made up of 15 amino acids. With 6 bases clipped from V and 5 bases from J, the junction kept 9 bases outside the gene matches. The chain's CDR3 is CASSSRTGGWETQYF. CDR3 nucleotides: TGTGCCAGTAGCAGTAGGACAGGGGGGTGGGAGACCCAGTACTTC.

The V gene is TRBV6-5, the J gene TRBJ2-2, with unresolved D. The V gene lost 11 bases and the J gene lost 0 bases, with 16 bases spanning the gap. Germline CDR1 MNHEY, CDR2 SVGAGI. The CDR3 is made up of 15 amino acids. This chain's CDR3 is CAAREAFANTGELFF. For the CDR3, the DNA is TGTGCCGCTCGAGAAGCGTTCGCGAACACCGGGGAGCTGTTTTTT.

The chain joins TRBV29-1 to TRBJ1-4; 9 bases line up with TRBD1. The CDR3 runs to 14 residues. J lost 5 bases, V lost 4 bases, and 5 bases had no gene match. Germline CDR1 and CDR2: SQVTM and ANQGSEA. The CDR3 reads CSVVQGAGNEKLFF. DNA of the CDR3: TGCAGCGTTGTACAGGGGGCAGGGAATGAAAAACTGTTTTTT.

The chain is built from TRBV7-2 and TRBJ2-1, with TRBD2 matching over 12 bases. The CDR3 loop spans 16 amino acids. V lost 6 bases and J lost 8; bases outside the gene matches: 11. CDR1 SGHTA and CDR2 FQGNSA come from the germline V gene. CDR3 amino acids: CASRYRQTSGGYEQFF. The CDR3, as DNA: TGTGCCAGCAGGTACCGGCAGACTAGCGGGGGATATGAGCAGTTCTTC.

The rearrangement uses TRBV24-1 and TRBJ2-2; the D gene is possibly TRBD2 (5 bases). This CDR3 has 16 residues. Germline V gene lookup returns CDR1 KGHDR and CDR2 SFDVKD. V lost 5 bases, J lost 2 bases, and 14 bases lay in between. The CDR3 spells CATSAGGGVNTGELFF. The CDR3 DNA is TGTGCCACCAGTGCCGGAGGTGGGGTCAACACCGGGGAGCTGTTTTTT.

V usage is TRBV2 and J usage is TRBJ2-4, with D perhaps matching TRBD2 (5 bases). This CDR3 comprises 11 residues. Germline V lookup: CDR1 SNHLY, CDR2 FYNNEI. The CDR3 protein is CAGGSKNIQYF. The DNA of the CDR3 is TGTGCAGGAGGCAGCAAAAACATTCAGTACTTC. Full variable domain (rest looked up from reference TRBV2 and TRBJ2-4): EPEVTQTPSHQVTQMGQEVILRCVPISNHLYFYWYRQILGQKVEFLVSFYNNEISEKSEIFDDQFSVERPDGSNFTLKIRSTKLEDSAMYFCAGGSKNIQYFGAGTRLSVL.

The chain combines TRBV7-6 with TRBJ2-3, with 9 positions matching TRBD2. The CDR3 totals 16 residues. V trimming: 5 bases; J trimming: 2 bases; junction bases outside the gene matches: 8. The germline CDR1 and CDR2 sequences are SGHVS and FNYEAQ. The CDR3 region has the DNA TGTGCCAGCAGCGATCAACTAGCGGGCTACACAGATACGCAGTATTTT. Translating it yields CASSDQLAGYTDTQYF.

The rearrangement links TRBV19 to TRBJ1-2, with D unresolved. The germline gives CDR1 LNHDA, CDR2 SQIVND (reference sequence). Trimming stripped 3 bases from V and 3 bases from J, with 5 bases between. The CDR3 contains 12 residues. The DNA for the CDR3 is TGTGCCAGTAGTATGACTCACTATGGCTACACCTTC. Amino acid sequence: CASSMTHYGYTF.

J is TRBJ2-1 and V is TRBV6-5; the match to TRBD1 covers 9 bases. Per germline, CDR1 MNHEY and CDR2 SVGAGI. The CDR3 consists of 15 residues. Trimming at V came to 4 bases and at J to 2 bases, leaving 3 bases not matched to a gene. CDR3 in amino acids: CASSSDRGPYNEQFF. For the CDR3, the DNA is TGTGCCAGCAGTTCGGACAGGGGCCCCTACAATGAGCAGTTCTTC.

This chain joins TRBV7-2 and TRBJ2-3; perhaps TRBD1 as D (5 bases). The V gene's germline CDR1 is SGHTA and CDR2 FQGNSA. CDR3 size: 15 residues. V was clipped by 1 base and J by 6 bases, with 14 bases between them. The CDR3, as DNA: TGTGCCAGCAGCTTAGGGATCGGCAGGGCGGATACGCAGTATTTT. Protein product: CASSLGIGRADTQYF. Full variable domain (remainder filled in from reference TRBV7-2 and TRBJ2-3): GAGVSQSPSNKVTEKGKDVELRCDPISGHTALYWYRQSLGQGLEFLIYFQGNSAPDKSGLPSDRFSAERTGGSVSTLTIQRTQQEDSAVYLCASSLGIGRADTQYFGPGTRLTVL.

V usage is TRBV3-1 (or the pseudogene TRBV3-2) and J usage is TRBJ1-1; D is unclear. Germline CDR1 and CDR2: LGHDT and YNNKEL (reference sequence). V was cut by 0 bases and J by 5 bases, with 13 bases left in between. This CDR3 is 15 amino acids long. CDR3 nucleotide sequence: TGTGCCAGCAGCCAAGATCAAAGGGCGGGGACTGAAGCTTTCTTT. It translates to CASSQDQRAGTEAFF.

The chain recombines TRBV20-1 with TRBJ2-1, with TRBD2 matching over 8 bases. CDR1 is DFQATT and CDR2 is SNEGSKA in the germline V gene (reference sequence). The trim removed 3 bases at V and 7 bases at J, leaving 14 bases unmatched. This CDR3 has 16 residues. CDR3 nucleotide sequence: TGCAGTGCTAGTGCTCATAGCGGGAAGGTCGCTAATGAGCAGTTCTTC. Protein sequence: CSASAHSGKVANEQFF.

J is TRBJ2-5 and V is TRBV11-3; 12 bases agree with TRBD2. With 5 bases clipped from V and 5 bases from J, the junction kept 9 bases outside the gene matches. From germline, CDR1 is SGHNT and CDR2 YENEEA. CDR3 size: 16 residues. In DNA, the CDR3 is TGTGCCAGCAGCCGGGATGGGCTAGCGGGAGGGGAGACCCAGTACTTC. It specifies CASSRDGLAGGETQYF. Based on the CDR3 plus reference TRBV11-3 and TRBJ2-5, the full variable domain is EAGVVQSPRYKIIEKKQPVAFWCNPISGHNTLYWYLQNLGQGPELLIRYENEEAVDDSQLPKDRFSAERLKGVDSTLKIQPAELGDSAVYLCASSRDGLAGGETQYFGPGTRLLVL.

CDR3 residues: CASSELRQAFSGNTIYF. The CDR3 DNA is TGTGCCAGCAGTGAGTTAAGACAGGCCTTCTCTGGAAACACCATATATTTT. V gene TRBV6-1 combines with J gene TRBJ1-3, with a tentative D call TRBD1 (6 bases). Germline lookup yields CDR1 MNHNS and CDR2 SASEGT. This CDR3 has 17 amino acids. The V gene lost 3 bases and the J gene lost 0 bases, with 15 bases spanning the gap.

The rearrangement links TRBV27 to TRBJ2-3; TRBD2 agrees at 12 bases. V was clipped by 10 bases and J by 0 bases; unmatched bases: 5. Germline values: CDR1 MNHEY, CDR2 SMNVEV (reference sequence). CDR3 size: 15 residues. The CDR3 nucleotides read TGTGCCACTTGCCTAGCGGGAGGGAGCACAGATACGCAGTATTTT. Its translation is CATCLAGGSTDTQYF.

This clone has just one count. The chain uses TRBV4-1 and TRBJ2-5, with 10 positions matching TRBD2. This CDR3 contains 15 residues. Germline lookup yields CDR1 MGHRA and CDR2 YSYEKL. V trimming: 2 bases; J trimming: 3 bases; junction bases outside the gene matches: 3. CDR3: CASSQKLAGEETQYF. The CDR3 bases are TGCGCCAGCAGCCAAAAGCTAGCGGGGGAAGAGACCCAGTACTTC.

The chain joins TRBV11-2 to TRBJ1-4; possible D gene TRBD1, 5 bases. In germline, CDR1 is SGHAT, CDR2 FQNNGV. The CDR3 spans 14 residues. V was shortened by 2 bases and J by 5 bases, with 9 bases between the two germline ends. CDR3 in DNA: TGTGCCAGCAGCTTATTTGGGGCAAATGAAAAACTGTTTTTT. Translation gives CASSLFGANEKLFF. Supplemented by reference TRBV11-2 and TRBJ1-4, the full variable domain reads EAGVAQSPRYKIIEKRQSVAFWCNPISGHATLYWYQQILGQGPKLLIQFQNNGVVDDSQLPKDRFSAERLKGVDSTLKIQPAKLEDSAVYLCASSLFGANEKLFFGSGTQLSVL.